This entry lists 27 T cell receptor beta chains sequenced from one sample in a study of blood T cell repertoires in COVID-19 (dated by TCRdb to 2018 to 2021). Receptor amplification or capture employed the immunoSEQ multiplex PCR assay. Here the immuneACCESS table is served through TCRdb, limited to in-frame sequences with V and J called. Missing clones are a known gap in these copies; in checked studies unresolved V genes cover under half, and the rest lacks a known reason. The sample table shows roughly 500,000 clones, and 80% to 90% are seen once. Clones ranked in the top ten supply approximately 2.9% of the sample. The source material was peripheral blood. All receptors derive from a human donor in a cohort sampled during active COVID-19.

This chain links TRBV2 with TRBJ2-1, with D possibly TRBD2 on 5 matching bases. Trimming removed 8 bases at V and 0 bases at J, with 11 bases between. The germline gives CDR1 SNHLY, CDR2 FYNNEI. This CDR3 comprises 14 residues. DNA for the CDR3: TGTGCCAGCGATCGGGGTAGCTCCTACAATGAGCAGTTCTTC. This codes for CASDRGSSYNEQFF.

This clone was seen a handful of times. The chain couples TRBV10-3 to TRBJ1-5; no firm D call. The CDR3 has 19 residues. Germline V gene data show CDR1 as ENHRY and CDR2 as SYGVKD. V lost 0 bases, J lost 1 base, and 19 bases lay in between. This CDR3 is CAISESRAGPFSSNQPQHF. CDR3 bases: TGTGCCATCAGTGAGTCGAGGGCTGGGCCCTTTAGCAGCAATCAGCCCCAGCATTTT.

The rearrangement uses TRBV6-6 and TRBJ2-7; D may be TRBD2 (5 bases). The germline V and J ends were trimmed by 5 bases and 9 bases, with 11 bases remaining between them. CDR3 length equals 11 residues. Germline V gene data show CDR1 as MNHNY and CDR2 as SVGAGI (reference sequence). Here the CDR3 reads CASSLQGGQYF. The CDR3 DNA is TGTGCCAGCAGTCTTCAAGGAGGGCAGTACTTC.

The CDR3 region is CASSSRGTYGYTF. For the CDR3, the DNA is TGTGCCAGTAGTAGCAGGGGAACCTATGGCTACACCTTC. The chain recombines TRBV19 with TRBJ1-2, with D possibly TRBD1 on 6 matching bases. CDR3 length: 13 residues. V lost 4 bases and J 4 bases, leaving 10 bases between the germline ends. Germline lookup yields CDR1 LNHDA and CDR2 SQIVND (reference sequence).

J is TRBJ1-1 and V is TRBV10-1; tentative D call: TRBD1 (5 bases). CDR1 is WNHNN and CDR2 is SYGVQD in the germline V gene (reference sequence). This CDR3 region has 14 residues. V dropped 6 bases and J dropped 1 base, with 12 bases sitting between them. CDR3 DNA: TGCGCCAGCAGCCTGACAGAAGGGAACACTGAAGCTTTCTTT. Its protein is CASSLTEGNTEAFF.

The chain has TRBV7-3 and TRBJ2-3; possibly TRBD2 for D (6 bases). The V gene's germline CDR1 is SGHTA and CDR2 FQGTGA. Between the trimmed V and J ends, which lost 4 bases and 4 bases, there was a span of 9 bases. This CDR3 region has 13 residues. The CDR3 DNA follows: TGTGCCAGCAGCTCCGGGACTTCAGATACGCAGTATTTT. Translation: CASSSGTSDTQYF. Drawing the rest from reference TRBV7-3 and TRBJ2-3, the complete variable domain is GAGVSQTPSNKVTEKGKYVELRCDPISGHTALYWYRQSLGQGPEFLIYFQGTGAADDSGLPNDRFFAVRPEGSVSTLKIQRTERGDSAVYLCASSSGTSDTQYFGPGTRLTVL.

This chain joins TRBV19 and TRBJ2-4, with D maybe TRBD1 (5 bases). V shed 5 bases and J shed 2 bases, with 13 bases lying between them. The CDR3 runs 15 residues. Looked up from germline, CDR1 is LNHDA and CDR2 is SQIVND (reference sequence). The CDR3 region has the DNA TGTGCCAGTAGTTTAGTAGGGGCGTCCAAAAACATTCAGTACTTC. It codes for CASSLVGASKNIQYF.

The chain is built from TRBV11-3 and TRBJ2-1; 14 nucleotides line up with TRBD2. CDR1 and CDR2 from the germline V gene are SGHNT and YENEEA. The CDR3 is 16 residues long. J lost 5 bases, V lost 5 bases, and 5 bases had no gene match. CDR3 sequence (DNA): TGTGCCAGCAGCATGGGACTAGCGGGAGTCAACAATGAGCAGTTCTTC. Its translation is CASSMGLAGVNNEQFF. The variable domain in full, with the rest retrieved from reference TRBV11-3 and TRBJ2-1, is EAGVVQSPRYKIIEKKQPVAFWCNPISGHNTLYWYLQNLGQGPELLIRYENEEAVDDSQLPKDRFSAERLKGVDSTLKIQPAELGDSAVYLCASSMGLAGVNNEQFFGPGTRLTVL.

This clone was counted a few times. The V gene is TRBV6-6, the J gene TRBJ1-6; no clear D. The germline gives CDR1 MNHNY, CDR2 SVGAGI (reference sequence). The CDR3 length is 12 residues. Trimming left V 7 bases short and J 11 bases short, with 12 bases between. The CDR3 DNA reads as TGTGCCAGCACTGCTGAGGGAGCACCCCTCCACTTT. This gives the protein CASTAEGAPLHF.

The genes are TRBV7-8 and TRBJ1-4; D is undetermined. From germline, CDR1 is SGHVS and CDR2 FQNEAQ. This CDR3 is built from 13 residues. Trimming left V 5 bases short and J 5 bases short, with 9 bases between. CDR3 protein: CASSPGLNEKLFF. The CDR3 bases are TGTGCCAGCAGCCCAGGACTGAATGAAAAACTGTTTTTT.

The V call is TRBV30, the J call TRBJ2-3; tentatively, D is TRBD2 (6 bases). Per the germline V gene, CDR1 is GTSNPN and CDR2 is SVGIG (reference sequence). This CDR3 has 13 amino acids. V was pared by 0 bases and J by 4 bases, with 8 bases between. CDR3 protein: CAWSVGGSDTQYF. The CDR3 nucleotides are TGTGCCTGGAGTGTCGGAGGGTCAGATACGCAGTATTTT.

This sequence joins TRBV10-1 and TRBJ2-1; D might be TRBD1 (6 bases). Between the trimmed V and J ends, which lost 3 bases and 11 bases, there was a span of 14 bases. Per the germline V gene, CDR1 is WNHNN and CDR2 is SYGVQD (reference sequence). CDR3 length equals 13 residues. The CDR3 DNA follows: TGCGCCAGCAGTGACTCCGACAGGAACAAGCAGTTCTTC. Protein: CASSDSDRNKQFF.

The V gene is TRBV4-1, the J gene TRBJ2-1; D is perhaps TRBD2 (5 bases). The V gene's germline CDR1 is MGHRA and CDR2 YSYEKL. CDR3 length equals 18 residues. Trimming stripped 4 bases from V and 0 bases from J, with 19 bases between. This chain's CDR3 is CASSLDVQLGGSYNEQFF. In nucleotides, the CDR3 is TGCGCCAGCAGCCTAGACGTTCAACTAGGAGGCTCCTACAATGAGCAGTTCTTC.

The rearrangement uses TRBV7-2 and TRBJ1-4; D unclear. Deletions cut 1 base from V and 3 bases from J, with 3 bases between. Per the germline V gene, CDR1 is SGHTA and CDR2 is FQGNSA. The length of the CDR3 is 13 residues. CDR3 nucleotide sequence: TGTGCCAGCAGCTTAGTCGCTAATGAAAAACTGTTTTTT. Translation: CASSLVANEKLFF.

V is TRBV5-1 and J is TRBJ1-2; 7 nucleotides line up with TRBD1. This CDR3 spans 13 amino acids. Trimming cost V 3 bases and J 8 bases; bases outside gene matches: 7. Germline loops: CDR1 SGHRS, CDR2 YFSETQ. CDR3 residues: CASSWGQSFGYTF. The CDR3 DNA is TGCGCCAGCAGCTGGGGACAGAGCTTCGGCTACACCTTC.

The CDR3 DNA reads TGTGCCAGTAGTGTGACCTACACAGCCAATCAGCCCCAGCATTTT. Amino acids: CASSVTYTANQPQHF. The V call is TRBV19, the J call TRBJ1-5; the D is unclear. The CDR3 spans 15 residues. Trimming cost V 5 bases and J 3 bases, with 14 bases left between them. The germline CDR1 and CDR2 sequences are LNHDA and SQIVND (reference sequence).

The gene calls are TRBV30 and TRBJ2-2; D is undetermined. From germline, CDR1 is GTSNPN and CDR2 SVGIG (reference sequence). V shed 5 bases and J shed 1 base, with 11 bases lying between them. There are 14 residues in the CDR3. The CDR3 loop is CAWARVLNTGELFF. In DNA form, the CDR3 reads TGTGCCTGGGCGAGAGTCTTGAACACCGGGGAGCTGTTTTTT.

The chain carries TRBV19 and TRBJ1-2; 7 bases fit TRBD1. The CDR3 is made up of 14 amino acids. After removal of 0 bases from V and 6 bases from J, the junction contained 4 bases not matched to a gene. The germline V gene has CDR1 LNHDA and CDR2 SQIVND (reference sequence). CDR3 nucleotide sequence: TGTGCCAGTAGTATAGATCGGGACAGCGATGGCTACACCTTC. As protein: CASSIDRDSDGYTF.

The chain has TRBV18 and TRBJ1-2; D uncertain. Germline V CDR1 and CDR2: KGHSH, LQKENI. Trimming took 5 bases from V and 3 from J, leaving 7 bases between them. CDR3 length equals 12 residues. The CDR3 DNA reads as TGTGCCAGCTCAGCCGGAGACTATGGCTACACCTTC. This encodes CASSAGDYGYTF.

The CDR3 sequence: CASSPPWVAGGYNEQFF. CDR3 sequence (DNA): TGTGCCAGTAGTCCCCCGTGGGTAGCGGGAGGCTACAATGAGCAGTTCTTC. V gene TRBV19 combines with J gene TRBJ2-1; 10 bases are a match to TRBD2. J gave up 3 bases and V 5 bases, and 10 bases lay outside the gene matches. Germline V gene lookup returns CDR1 LNHDA and CDR2 SQIVND (reference sequence). There are 17 residues in the CDR3.

The genes are TRBV18 and TRBJ1-2; 9 bases fit TRBD1. This CDR3 region has 15 residues. The ends lost 2 bases at V and 2 bases at J; junction bases unmatched: 3. In germline, CDR1 is KGHSH, CDR2 LQKENI. The CDR3: CASSPWGQGNYGYTF. DNA of the CDR3: TGTGCCAGCTCACCATGGGGACAGGGAAACTATGGCTACACCTTC.

This clone was seen just once. The chain uses TRBV6-5 and TRBJ2-2; possible D gene TRBD1, 5 bases. This CDR3 spans 13 amino acids. Per germline, CDR1 MNHEY and CDR2 SVGAGI. Trimming pared 6 bases from V and 8 bases from J, leaving 13 bases between. As DNA, the CDR3 is TGTGCCAGCAGCCCAGGGTTCGGTGGGGAGCTGTTTTTT. Its translation is CASSPGFGGELFF.

This sequence joins TRBV20-1 and TRBJ1-1; TRBD1 matches at 8 bases. Germline V gene data show CDR1 as DFQATT and CDR2 as SNEGSKA (reference sequence). V gave up 3 bases and J gave up 6 bases; unmatched junction bases: 9. The CDR3 runs to 14 residues. The CDR3 nucleotides read TGCAGTGCTAGTAGAGGACAGGGAGGGCCTGAAGCTTTCTTT. Protein product: CSASRGQGGPEAFF.

The chain combines TRBV7-9 with TRBJ1-1, with D perhaps TRBD1 (5 bases). Per the germline V gene, CDR1 is SEHNR and CDR2 is FQNEAQ (reference sequence). The CDR3 extends over 15 amino acids. Trimming took off 3 bases at V and 1 base at J, with 12 bases between the two ends. In nucleotides, the CDR3 is TGTGCCAGCAGCTTGTACCCGGGGGGGAACACTGAAGCTTTCTTT. As protein: CASSLYPGGNTEAFF.

The rearrangement joins TRBV30 to TRBJ1-5, with 9 bases identical to TRBD1. The V gene's germline CDR1 is GTSNPN and CDR2 SVGIG (reference sequence). V was pared by 0 bases and J by 6 bases, with 3 bases of the junction left unmatched. The CDR3 runs to 14 residues. The CDR3 DNA follows: TGTGCCTGGAGTGTACCGGGACAGGGTCAGCCCCAGCATTTT. Encoded protein: CAWSVPGQGQPQHF.

The chain employs TRBV10-3 and TRBJ1-6; D perhaps matches TRBD1 (5 bases). CDR1 is ENHRY and CDR2 is SYGVKD in the germline V gene. V lost 0 bases, J lost 5 bases, and 14 bases lay in between. The CDR3 has 17 residues. The CDR3 protein is CAISESGKGSDNSPLHF. The CDR3 DNA follows: TGTGCCATCAGTGAGTCGGGAAAGGGGTCGGATAATTCACCCCTCCACTTT.

Written as DNA, the CDR3 is TGCGCCAGCAGCTTGACTAGGAGTGGGTACGAGCAGTACTTC. This sequence encodes CASSLTRSGYEQYF. V gene TRBV5-1 combines with J gene TRBJ2-7; possible D gene TRBD2, 5 bases. Trimming stripped 1 base from V and 4 bases from J, with 12 bases between. This CDR3 region has 14 residues. Per germline, CDR1 SGHRS and CDR2 YFSETQ.